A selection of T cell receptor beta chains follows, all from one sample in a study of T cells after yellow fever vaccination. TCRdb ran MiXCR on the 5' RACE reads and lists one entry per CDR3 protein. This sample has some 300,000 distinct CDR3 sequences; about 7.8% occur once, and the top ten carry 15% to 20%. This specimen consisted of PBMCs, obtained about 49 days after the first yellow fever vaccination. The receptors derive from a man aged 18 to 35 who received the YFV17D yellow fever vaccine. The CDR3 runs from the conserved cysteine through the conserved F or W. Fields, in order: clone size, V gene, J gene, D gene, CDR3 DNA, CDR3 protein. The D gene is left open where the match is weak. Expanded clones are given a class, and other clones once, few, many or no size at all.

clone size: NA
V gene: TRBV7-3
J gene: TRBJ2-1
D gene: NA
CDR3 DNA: TGTGCCTGCAGTATTACCCCGGGACGTCAATACAATGAGCAGTTCTTC
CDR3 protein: CACSITPGRQYNEQFF

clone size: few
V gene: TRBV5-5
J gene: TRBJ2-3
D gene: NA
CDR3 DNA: TGTGCCAGCAGCATGGGACTTACCACAGATACGCAGTATTTT
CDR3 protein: CASSMGLTTDTQYF

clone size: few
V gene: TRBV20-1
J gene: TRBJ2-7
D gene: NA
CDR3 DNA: TGCAGTGCTAGAGATGTCTTTATGGGGGGCGAGCAGTACTTC
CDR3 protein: CSARDVFMGGEQYF

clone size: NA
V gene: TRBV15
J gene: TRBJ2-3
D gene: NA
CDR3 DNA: TGTGCCACCAGCAGAGATAACAGAGAATTCTATACGCAGTATTTT
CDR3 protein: CATSRDNREFYTQYF

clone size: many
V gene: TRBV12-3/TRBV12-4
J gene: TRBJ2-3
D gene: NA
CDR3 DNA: TGTGCCAGCAGGAAAGGAGGGCAACCTAGGGCGCAGTATTTT
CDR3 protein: CASRKGGQPRAQYF

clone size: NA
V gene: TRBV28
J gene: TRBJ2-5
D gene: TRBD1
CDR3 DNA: TGTGCCAGCAGTGGGGGGACAGGAGTTATGCGAGAGACCCAGTACTTC
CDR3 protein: CASSGGTGVMRETQYF

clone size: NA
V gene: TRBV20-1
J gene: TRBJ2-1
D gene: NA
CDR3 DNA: TGCAGTGCTCCCCGGACGTTCCACAATGAGCAGTTCTTC
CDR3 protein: CSAPRTFHNEQFF

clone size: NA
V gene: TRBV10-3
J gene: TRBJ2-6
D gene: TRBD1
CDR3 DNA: TGTGCCATCGAACAGGGGCCGGCTGGGGCCAACGTCCTGACTTTC
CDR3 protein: CAIEQGPAGANVLTF

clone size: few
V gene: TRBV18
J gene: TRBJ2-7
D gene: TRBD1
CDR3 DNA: TGTGCCAGCTCACAGACACCGGGACAGGGGGCCTACGAGCAGTACTTC
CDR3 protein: CASSQTPGQGAYEQYF

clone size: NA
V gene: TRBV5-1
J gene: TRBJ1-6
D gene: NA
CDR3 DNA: TGCGCCAGCAGCCAAGTAGCAGGGAGCTCCTCACCCCTCCACTTT
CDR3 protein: CASSQVAGSSSPLHF

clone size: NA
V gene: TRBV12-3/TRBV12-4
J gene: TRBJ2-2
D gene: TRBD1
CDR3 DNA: TGTGCCAGCAGGGGGACAGGGTACACCGGGGAGCTGTTTTTT
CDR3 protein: CASRGTGYTGELFF

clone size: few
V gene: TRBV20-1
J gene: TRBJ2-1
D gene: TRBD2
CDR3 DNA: TGCAGTGCCGGACCCCGGGCGGGGGCCTACAATGAGCAGTTCTTC
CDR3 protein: CSAGPRAGAYNEQFF

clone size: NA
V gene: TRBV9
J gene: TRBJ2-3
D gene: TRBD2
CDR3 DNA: TGTGCCAGCAGCGTAGGGGTTTGGGGGGGGACCACAGATACGCAGTATTTT
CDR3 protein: CASSVGVWGGTTDTQYF

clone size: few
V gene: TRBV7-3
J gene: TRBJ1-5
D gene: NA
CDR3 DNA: TGTGCCAGCAGCTTAACTAGCGGTAGCAATCAGCCCCAGCATTTT
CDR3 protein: CASSLTSGSNQPQHF

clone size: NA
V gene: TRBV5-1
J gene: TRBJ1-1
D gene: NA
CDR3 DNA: TGCGCCAGCAGCGGAGGCAGGGCGGGCGACACTGAAGCTTTCTTT
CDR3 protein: CASSGGRAGDTEAFF

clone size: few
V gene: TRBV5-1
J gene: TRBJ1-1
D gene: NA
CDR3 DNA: TGCGCCAGCAGCTTGGGGGTCCTTATGAACACTGAAGCTTTCTTT
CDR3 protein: CASSLGVLMNTEAFF

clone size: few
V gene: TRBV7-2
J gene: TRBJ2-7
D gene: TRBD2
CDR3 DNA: TGTGCCAGCAGCCCCACCCCCCTAGCGGGGGGGGGCGAGCAGTACTTC
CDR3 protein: CASSPTPLAGGGEQYF

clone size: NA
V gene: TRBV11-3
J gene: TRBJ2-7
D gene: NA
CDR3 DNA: TGTGCCAGCAGCTTTAGCTACCGGGGGGAGCAGTACTTC
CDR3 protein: CASSFSYRGEQYF

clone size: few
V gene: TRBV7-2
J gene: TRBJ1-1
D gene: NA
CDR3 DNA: TGTGCCAGCAGCCCCCCGGTAGGGACGTTGAACACTGAAGCTTTCTTT
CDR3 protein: CASSPPVGTLNTEAFF

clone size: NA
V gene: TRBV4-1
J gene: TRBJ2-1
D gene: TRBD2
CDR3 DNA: TGCGCCAGCAGCCGGACTCGGGGGGAAAGTCTCTCCTACAATGAGCAGTTCTTC
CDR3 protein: CASSRTRGESLSYNEQFF

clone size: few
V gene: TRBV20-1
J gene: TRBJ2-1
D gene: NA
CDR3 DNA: TGCAGTGCTAGGTCCCCCAGCGCCGCCCGCAATGAGCAGTTCTTC
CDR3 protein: CSARSPSAARNEQFF

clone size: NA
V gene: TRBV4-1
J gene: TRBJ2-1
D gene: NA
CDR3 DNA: TGCGCCAGCAGCCAAGATTTCAGGGCCCACTACAATGAGCAGTTCTTC
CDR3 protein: CASSQDFRAHYNEQFF

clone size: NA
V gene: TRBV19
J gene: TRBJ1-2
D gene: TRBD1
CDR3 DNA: TGTGCCAGCGGACAGGGCAGTAGGAATGGCTACACCTTC
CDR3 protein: CASGQGSRNGYTF

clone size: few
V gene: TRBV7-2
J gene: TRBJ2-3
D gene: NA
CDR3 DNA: TGTGCCAGCAGCTTAGCGGTCGACACAGATACGCAGTATTTT
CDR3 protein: CASSLAVDTDTQYF

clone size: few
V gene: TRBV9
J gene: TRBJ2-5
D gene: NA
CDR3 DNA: TGTGCCAGCAGCGTAGCTCAAGGAGGGGAGACCCAGTACTTC
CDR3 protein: CASSVAQGGETQYF

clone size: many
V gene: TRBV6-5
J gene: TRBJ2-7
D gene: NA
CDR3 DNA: TGTGCCAGCAGCCCCGGGACCGGAGGCGAGCAGTACTTC
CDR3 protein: CASSPGTGGEQYF

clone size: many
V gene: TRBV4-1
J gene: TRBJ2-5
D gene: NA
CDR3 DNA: TGCGCCAGCAGCCAAGATGGTTATGGGATCGGGGAGACCCAGTACTTC
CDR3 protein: CASSQDGYGIGETQYF

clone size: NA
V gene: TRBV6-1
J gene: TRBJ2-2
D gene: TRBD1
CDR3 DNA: TGTGCCAGCACGTCAGGACAGGGGTGGGTCGGGGAGCTGTTTTTT
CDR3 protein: CASTSGQGWVGELFF

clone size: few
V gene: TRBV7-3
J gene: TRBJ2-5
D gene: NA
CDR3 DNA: TGTGCCAGCAGCTTGGGACCGACCCGGGAGACCCAGTACTTC
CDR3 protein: CASSLGPTRETQYF

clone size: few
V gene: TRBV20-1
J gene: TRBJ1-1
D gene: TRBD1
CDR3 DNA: TGCAGTGCTCCATCCGAGACAGGGGGATGGTCCGAAGCTTTCTTT
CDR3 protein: CSAPSETGGWSEAFF

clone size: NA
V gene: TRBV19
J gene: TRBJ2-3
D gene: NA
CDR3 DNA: TGTGCCAGTAGCCCTTTGAACGGACGGAGCGAAAAATCAGATACGCAGTATTTT
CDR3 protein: CASSPLNGRSEKSDTQYF

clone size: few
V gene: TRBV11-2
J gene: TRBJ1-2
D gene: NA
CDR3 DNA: TGTGCCAGCAGCTCCAGGGATACCACTAACTATGGCTACACCTTC
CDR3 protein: CASSSRDTTNYGYTF

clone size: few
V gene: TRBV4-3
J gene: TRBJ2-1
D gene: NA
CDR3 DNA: TGCGCCAGCAGCCAAGACTCGGGTCAGGAGCAGTTCTTC
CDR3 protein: CASSQDSGQEQFF

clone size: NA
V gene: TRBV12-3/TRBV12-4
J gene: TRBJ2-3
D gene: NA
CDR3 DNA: TGTGCCAGCAGTTCAAGGGGGGACAACACAGATACGCAGTATTTT
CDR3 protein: CASSSRGDNTDTQYF

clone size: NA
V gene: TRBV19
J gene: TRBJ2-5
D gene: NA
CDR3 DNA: TGTGCCAGTAGTAGGTCGGTCCAAGAGACCCAGTACTTC
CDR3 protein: CASSRSVQETQYF

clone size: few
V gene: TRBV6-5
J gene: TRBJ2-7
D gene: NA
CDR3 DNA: TGTGCCAGCAGTTACCCACGACCGGGGCCCTACGAGCAGTACTTC
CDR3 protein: CASSYPRPGPYEQYF

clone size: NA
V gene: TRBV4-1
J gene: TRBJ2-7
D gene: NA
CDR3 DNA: TGCGCCAGCAGCCTCCGCGGGGACTACGAGCAGTACTTC
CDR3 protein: CASSLRGDYEQYF

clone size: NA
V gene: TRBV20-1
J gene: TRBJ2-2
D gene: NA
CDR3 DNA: TGCAGTGCTAGAGGGGCGGAGACCGGGGAGCTGTTTTTT
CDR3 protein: CSARGAETGELFF

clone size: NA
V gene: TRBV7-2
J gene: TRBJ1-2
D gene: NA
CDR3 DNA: TGTGCCAGCAGCCCCACCGGAAGGTCTAACTATGGCTACACCTTC
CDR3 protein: CASSPTGRSNYGYTF

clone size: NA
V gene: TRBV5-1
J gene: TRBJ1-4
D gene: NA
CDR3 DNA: TGCGCCAGCAGCTCCGAGTCTAATGAAAAACTGTTTTTT
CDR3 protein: CASSSESNEKLFF